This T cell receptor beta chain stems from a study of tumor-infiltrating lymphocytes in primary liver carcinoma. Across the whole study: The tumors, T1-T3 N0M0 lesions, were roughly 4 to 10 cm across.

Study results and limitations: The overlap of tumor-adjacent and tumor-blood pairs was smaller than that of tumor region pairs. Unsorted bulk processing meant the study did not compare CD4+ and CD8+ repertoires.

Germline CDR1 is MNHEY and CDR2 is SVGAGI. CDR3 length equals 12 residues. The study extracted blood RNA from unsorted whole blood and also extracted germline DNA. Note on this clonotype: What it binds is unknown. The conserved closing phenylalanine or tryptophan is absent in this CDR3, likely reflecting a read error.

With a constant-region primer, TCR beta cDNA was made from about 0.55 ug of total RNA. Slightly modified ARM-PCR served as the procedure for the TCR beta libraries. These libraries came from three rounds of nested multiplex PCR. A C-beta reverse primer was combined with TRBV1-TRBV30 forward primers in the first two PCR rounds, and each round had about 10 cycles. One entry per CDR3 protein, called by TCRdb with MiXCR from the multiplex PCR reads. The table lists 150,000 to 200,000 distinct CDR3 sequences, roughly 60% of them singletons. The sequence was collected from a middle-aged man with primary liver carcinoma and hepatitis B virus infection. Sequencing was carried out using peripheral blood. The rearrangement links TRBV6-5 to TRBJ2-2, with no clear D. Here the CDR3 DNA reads TGTACCAGCAGCGAATACACCGGGGAGCTGTTTTAT. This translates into CTSSEYTGELFY.